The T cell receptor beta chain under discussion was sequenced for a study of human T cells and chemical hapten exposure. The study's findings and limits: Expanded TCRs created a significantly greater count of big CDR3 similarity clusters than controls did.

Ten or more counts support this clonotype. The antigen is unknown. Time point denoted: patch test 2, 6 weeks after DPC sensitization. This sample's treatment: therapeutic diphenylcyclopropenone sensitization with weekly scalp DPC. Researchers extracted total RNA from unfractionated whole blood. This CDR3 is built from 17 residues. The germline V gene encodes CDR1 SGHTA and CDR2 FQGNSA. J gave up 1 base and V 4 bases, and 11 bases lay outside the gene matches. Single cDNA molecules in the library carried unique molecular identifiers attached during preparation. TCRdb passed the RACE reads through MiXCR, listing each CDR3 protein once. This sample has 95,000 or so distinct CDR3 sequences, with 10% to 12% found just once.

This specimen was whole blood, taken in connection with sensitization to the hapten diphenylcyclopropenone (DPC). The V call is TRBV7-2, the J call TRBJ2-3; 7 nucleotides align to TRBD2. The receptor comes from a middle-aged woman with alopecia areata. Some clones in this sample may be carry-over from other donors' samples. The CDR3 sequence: CASSSRSSGFRTDTQYF. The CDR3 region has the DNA TGTGCCAGCAGCTCGAGGTCTAGCGGATTTCGCACAGATACGCAGTATTTT.